The clone carrying this T cell receptor (beta chain) was recorded many times. The target antigen is unknown. These data come from a study of response to subunit inactivated influenza vaccine. TCRdb re-derived calls from the RT-PCR reads in MiXCR, one entry per CDR3 protein. The sample contains a few hundred thousand distinct CDR3 sequences, roughly 15% of which appear only once. Findings and limits, study-wide: Only a handful of new T cells, the authors suggested, are recruited with each seasonal influenza vaccination.

The origin of this receptor is a man over 45 who received an inactivated influenza vaccine. The specimen comprised PBMCs from blood, sampled 12 days after vaccination.

CDR3 amino acids: CASSSGTYYEQYF. DNA for the CDR3: TGTGCCAGCAGTTCCGGGACATACTACGAGCAGTACTTC. This chain links TRBV12-3 or TRBV12-4 with TRBJ2-7; the D gene is possibly TRBD1 (6 bases). The CDR3 is 13 residues long. V lost 4 bases, J lost 3 bases, and 10 bases lay in between.